This T cell receptor beta chain was found in a study of blood T cell repertoires in COVID-19. Background on the study: Samples came from the United States, Italy and Spain, spanning acute and convalescent COVID-19.

Seattle researchers signed up patients amid active infection and tracked them longitudinally. The germline CDR1 and CDR2 sequences are MDHEN and SYDVKM. This CDR3 has 16 amino acids. The V gene end was trimmed by 6 bases and the J gene end by 2 bases; junction bases not matched to a gene: 11. This table comes from immunoSEQ multiplex PCR, and its TCRdb copy is limited to in-frame clones, with some not included. This sample yields some 500,000 clones, of which about 89% are seen a single time; under 8.5% belongs to the top ten. The origin of this receptor is a woman aged 45 to 65 with COVID-19, enrolled during active disease. The J gene is TRBJ2-7, the V gene TRBV28; 9 nucleotides match TRBD1. Sequencing was carried out using peripheral blood. CDR3 nucleotides: TGTGCCAGCAGGAGACGCGGACAGGGGTATCCCTACGAGCAGTACTTC. Translating gives CASRRRGQGYPYEQYF.